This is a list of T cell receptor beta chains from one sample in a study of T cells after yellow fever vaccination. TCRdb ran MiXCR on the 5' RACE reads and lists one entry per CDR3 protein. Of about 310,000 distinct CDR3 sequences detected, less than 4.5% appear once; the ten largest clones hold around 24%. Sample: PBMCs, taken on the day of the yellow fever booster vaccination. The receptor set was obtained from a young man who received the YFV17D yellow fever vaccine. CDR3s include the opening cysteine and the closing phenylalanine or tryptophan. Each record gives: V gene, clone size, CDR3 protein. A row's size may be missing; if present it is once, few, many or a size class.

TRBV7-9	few	CASSLVWASGGQETQYF
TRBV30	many	CAWYSGSEAFF
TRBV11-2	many	CASSWESSYEQYF
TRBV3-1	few	CASSQAPVAGGSDTQYF
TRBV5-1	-	CASSPDSPSSGANVLTF
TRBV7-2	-	CASSVYRGDNEQFF
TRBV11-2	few	CASSSGRGGVYTEAFF
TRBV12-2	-	CASGVAGGRTDTQYF
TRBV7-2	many	CASSFTGFLNTEAFF
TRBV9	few	CASSADGTDAYNEQFF
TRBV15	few	CATSRGGDGYTF
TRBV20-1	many	CSARVGGTKNIQYF
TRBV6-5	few	CASSYSALAGSTDTQYF
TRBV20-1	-	CSARDRANYGYTF